A single sample is the source of the 5 T cell receptor beta chains below, sequenced in a study of early T cells in non-severe SARS-CoV-2 infection. TCRdb ran MiXCR on the 5' RACE reads and lists one entry per CDR3 protein. This sample has about 60,000 distinct CDR3 sequences, with roughly 5.5% found just once. The sample consisted of whole blood. These receptors were obtained from an adult who was a healthcare worker with PCR-confirmed SARS-CoV-2 infection or an uninfected control (not recorded which).

This clonotype is judged medium-sized. The rearrangement joins TRBV6-5 to TRBJ1-2, with D maybe TRBD1 (5 bases). Trimming shortened V by 2 bases and J by 6 bases, and 16 bases separated the two germline ends. CDR1 and CDR2 (germline): MNHEY, SVGAGI. This CDR3 has 15 residues. For the CDR3, the DNA is TGTGCCAGCAGTTACCCTGGGACGGCCCCAGATGGCTACACCTTC. It specifies CASSYPGTAPDGYTF.

The chain is built from TRBV7-2 and TRBJ2-2; 7 bases align to TRBD1. J was trimmed by 4 bases and V by 2 bases; bases with no gene match: 4. Germline V gene lookup returns CDR1 SGHTA and CDR2 FQGNSA. The CDR3 spans 15 residues. CDR3 region: CASSLTGVSTGELFF. CDR3 coding DNA: TGTGCCAGCAGCTTAACAGGGGTTTCCACCGGGGAGCTGTTTTTT.

This clonotype was seen ten or more times. As DNA, the CDR3 is TGCGCCAGCAGCTTGGCGGGACAGGGGCGAGTTGCTGGGGCCAACGTCCTGACTTTC. This codes for CASSLAGQGRVAGANVLTF. The V and J genes are TRBV5-1 and TRBJ2-6; 10 positions match TRBD1. Unmatched junction bases numbered 8, after V lost 0 bases and J lost 2 bases. Germline CDR1 and CDR2: SGHRS and YFSETQ. The CDR3 extends over 19 amino acids. The full variable domain, its missing parts supplied by reference TRBV5-1 and TRBJ2-6, is KAGVTQTPRYLIKTRGQQVTLSCSPISGHRSVSWYQQTPGQGLQFLFEYFSETQRNKGNFPGRFSGRQFSNSRSEMNVSTLELGDSALYLCASSLAGQGRVAGANVLTFGAGSRLTVL.

There are many counts of this clonotype. The chain is built from TRBV7-9 and TRBJ1-5; D is uncertain. The germline V and J ends were trimmed by 10 bases and 0 bases, with 4 bases remaining between them. The germline gives CDR1 SEHNR, CDR2 FQNEAQ (reference sequence). CDR3 size: 11 residues. CDR3 in DNA: TGTGCCATGGGTAGCAATCAGCCCCAGCATTTT. Its protein product is CAMGSNQPQHF.

At least ten counts were recorded for this clonotype. The V and J genes are TRBV5-4 and TRBJ2-7; D may match TRBD1 or TRBD2 (6 bases each). The germline CDR1 and CDR2 sequences are SGHNT and YYREEE (reference sequence). This CDR3 contains 15 residues. V lost 1 base and J 3 bases, leaving 14 bases between the germline ends. As DNA, the CDR3 is TGTGCCAGCAGCTTGCCGGGGGCTCTGCTCTACGAGCAGTACTTC. Its protein product is CASSLPGALLYEQYF. The full variable domain, rest sourced from reference TRBV5-4 and TRBJ2-7, is ETGVTQSPTHLIKTRGQQVTLRCSSQSGHNTVSWYQQALGQGPQFIFQYYREEENGRGNFPPRFSGLQFPNYSSELNVNALELDDSALYLCASSLPGALLYEQYFGPGTRLTVT.